These 5 T cell receptor beta chains share one sample of origin, sequenced in a study of blood T cells in healthy people across ages. Alongside a J-beta primer mix, a sample-barcoded 5' primer served in a second PCR lasting about 7 to 11 cycles. TCRdb reprocessed the 5' RACE reads via MiXCR and lists one record per CDR3 protein. Of hundreds of thousands of distinct CDR3 sequences listed, approximately 30% are singletons. Sequenced sample: blood. These TCRs come from a woman aged 80 or over in good health.

Note on this clonotype: At one end, the junction sequence differs from germline, possibly due to a read error. V and J are TRBV6-5 and TRBJ1-1, with D uncertain. Per germline, CDR1 MNHEY and CDR2 SVGAGI. There are 14 residues in the CDR3. Here the CDR3 DNA reads TGTGCCAGCAGCTACTCAGGTTTCAACACTGCAGCTTTCTTT. The encoded protein is CASSYSGFNTAAFF.

About this clonotype itself: Since a much larger clone is just one base distant, this may be a read error. V usage is TRBV5-1 and J usage is TRBJ2-5, with D perhaps TRBD2 (6 bases). The CDR3 extends over 14 amino acids. Germline V gene lookup returns CDR1 SGHRS and CDR2 YFSETQ. The CDR3 coding sequence is TGCGCCAACAGCTTGGCGGGACGTCAAGAGACCCAGTACTTC. As protein: CANSLAGRQETQYF.

The chain recombines TRBV7-9 with TRBJ1-1, with a weak D call TRBD1 (5 bases). V gave up 5 bases and J gave up 0 bases, with 16 bases separating them. CDR1 and CDR2 (germline): SEHNR, FQNEAQ (reference sequence). The CDR3 extends over 16 amino acids. CDR3 in amino acids: CASSPGTGRVNTEAFF. The DNA of the CDR3 is TGTGCCAGCAGCCCGGGGACGGGGAGAGTGAACACTGAAGCTTTCTTT.

This clonotype has ten or more counts. The rearrangement uses TRBV3-1 and TRBJ1-2; no clear D gene. Germline CDR1 and CDR2: LGHDT and YNNKEL (reference sequence). Trimming shortened V by 0 bases and J by 4 bases, and 9 bases separated the two germline ends. This CDR3 contains 14 residues. CDR3 nucleotides: TGTGCCAGCAGCCAAGATATCTACGGCTATGGCTACACCTTC. It encodes CASSQDIYGYGYTF.

This clonotype was counted ten times or more. CDR3 residues: CASSSNRDRKSYEQYF. The CDR3 DNA is TGTGCCAGCAGCTCGAACCGGGACAGGAAGTCCTACGAGCAGTACTTC. The V call is TRBV5-4, the J call TRBJ2-7; 8 positions agree with TRBD1. Germline V gives CDR1 SGHNT, CDR2 YYREEE (reference sequence). The V segment lost 3 bases and the J segment 1 base; nucleotides outside the gene matches: 9. The CDR3 totals 16 residues.